Shown below are 18 T cell receptor beta chains from a single sample sequenced in a study of T cell repertoires and HLA-DP antigens. The assay was immunoSEQ multiplex PCR, and TCRdb's table has in-frame clones only and misses some. The table has about 73,000 clones, around 77% seen once; the top ten hold roughly 1.5%. These TCRs are of unknown antigen specificity. The material sequenced was CD4+ T cells from PBMCs. The source of these receptors is a man aged 55 to 70 in good health and CMV-seronegative.

The chain uses TRBV20-1 and TRBJ1-2; a possible D gene is TRBD1 (6 bases). Germline V lookup: CDR1 DFQATT, CDR2 SNEGSKA (reference sequence). The CDR3 has 11 residues. V was cut by 4 bases and J by 7 bases, with 10 bases left in between. The CDR3 reads CSATGVGGYTF. CDR3 DNA: TGCAGTGCTACAGGGGTAGGTGGCTACACCTTC.

The chain employs TRBV4-2 and TRBJ2-1; D is tentatively TRBD1 or TRBD2 (5 bases each). V was pared by 0 bases and J by 4 bases, with 10 bases between. The germline V gene has CDR1 LGHNA and CDR2 YNFKEQ. This CDR3 is built from 15 residues. The CDR3: CASSQESREYNEQFF. The CDR3 region has the DNA TGTGCCAGCAGCCAAGAAAGCAGGGAGTACAATGAGCAGTTCTTC.

This chain connects TRBV7-8 to TRBJ1-5; D not certain. The CDR3 contains 15 residues. V was shortened by 5 bases and J by 3 bases, with 14 bases between the two germline ends. The germline V gene has CDR1 SGHVS and CDR2 FQNEAQ. The CDR3 DNA is TGTGCCAGCAGCAGTACAAGCGGCCCCAATCAGCCCCAGCATTTT. Translated: CASSSTSGPNQPQHF.

The gene calls are TRBV9 and TRBJ1-3, with TRBD1 matching over 10 bases. CDR3 size: 16 residues. The germline V gene encodes CDR1 SGDLS and CDR2 YYNGEE. Germline trimming cut 2 bases from V and 7 bases from J; bases unmatched to any gene: 9. CDR3 sequence: CASSVGLGQGMNTIYF. In DNA, the CDR3 is TGTGCCAGCAGCGTCGGGCTGGGACAGGGGATGAACACCATATATTTT.

The CDR3 spells CASSLGARQPQHF. DNA of the CDR3: TGTGCCAGCAGCTTAGGAGCCAGGCAGCCCCAGCATTTT. V usage is TRBV7-2 and J usage is TRBJ1-5; D uncertain. The CDR3 loop spans 13 amino acids. Trimming shortened V by 1 base and J by 7 bases, and 8 bases separated the two germline ends. Germline CDR1 and CDR2: SGHTA and FQGNSA.

The chain links TRBV7-3 to TRBJ2-1; maybe TRBD1 (6 bases). Germline CDR1 SGHTA, CDR2 FQGTGA. There are 14 residues in the CDR3. V was trimmed by 5 bases and J by 5 bases, leaving 13 bases between them. Here the CDR3 reads CASSPGGRDNEQFF. DNA of the CDR3: TGTGCCAGCAGCCCTGGGGGCCGAGACAATGAGCAGTTCTTC.

The chain combines TRBV6-5 with TRBJ1-3; D possibly corresponds to TRBD1 (6 bases). The CDR3 has 13 residues. Trimming pared 7 bases from V and 4 bases from J, leaving 11 bases between. Germline V gene data show CDR1 as MNHEY and CDR2 as SVGAGI. CDR3 region: CASTRTDGNTIYF. The CDR3 DNA sequence: TGTGCCAGCACCCGGACAGACGGAAACACCATATATTTT.

The chain joins TRBV15 to TRBJ2-7, with D uncertain. V lost 5 bases and J 5 bases, leaving 16 bases between the germline ends. CDR3 length: 14 residues. Germline V lookup: CDR1 LNHNV, CDR2 YYDKDF (reference sequence). CDR3 DNA: TGTGCCACCAGCCCTCGAAGGAGTGCCGACGAGCAGTACTTC. Translating gives CATSPRRSADEQYF.

The gene calls are TRBV29-1 and TRBJ1-1, with D perhaps TRBD1 (6 bases). The CDR3 covers 13 residues. CDR1 and CDR2 from the germline V gene are SQVTM and ANQGSEA. Trimming took off 7 bases at V and 1 base at J, with 13 bases between the two ends. The CDR3 DNA follows: TGCAGCGCGGGGGGGGGCGAGAACACTGAAGCTTTCTTT. It translates to CSAGGGENTEAFF.

This clone was picked up one time. The V gene is TRBV7-9, the J gene TRBJ2-5; TRBD1 matches 7 bases. Germline assignment: CDR1 SEHNR and CDR2 FQNEAQ (reference sequence). This CDR3 contains 15 residues. The V and J ends lost 5 bases and 6 bases, in that order; junction bases with no gene match: 12. The CDR3 region is CASSPRQGDWKTQYF. DNA for the CDR3: TGTGCCAGCAGCCCGCGACAGGGCGACTGGAAGACCCAGTACTTC.

CDR3 DNA sequence: TGTGCCAGCAGCGTCGGGGGGACAGAGACTGAAGCTTTCTTT. Protein: CASSVGGTETEAFF. The rearrangement links TRBV7-8 to TRBJ1-1; 7 bases are a match to TRBD1. Looked up from germline, CDR1 is SGHVS and CDR2 is FQNEAQ. J lost 5 bases, V lost 5 bases, and 8 bases had no gene match. The CDR3 extends over 14 amino acids.

The genes are TRBV5-1 and TRBJ2-2; a weak D match, TRBD2 (7 bases). CDR1 and CDR2 from the germline V gene are SGHRS and YFSETQ. The V end lost 1 base, the J end lost 1 base, and 11 bases lay between the germline ends. This CDR3 has 16 amino acids. This chain's CDR3 is CASSLIGGQNTGELFF. Here the CDR3 DNA reads TGCGCCAGCAGCTTGATCGGGGGGCAGAACACCGGGGAGCTGTTTTTT.

V is TRBV6-6 and J is TRBJ1-6, with a tentative D call TRBD1 (5 bases). This CDR3 has 14 amino acids. Trimming took 6 bases from V and 15 from J, leaving 21 bases between them. Germline V gene data show CDR1 as MNHNY and CDR2 as SVGAGI (reference sequence). CDR3 DNA: TGTGCCAGCAGCCCCACCGCAGGCCCGGGGGGCCTCCACTTT. Translating gives CASSPTAGPGGLHF.

The chain joins TRBV7-9 to TRBJ2-3; 8 bases agree with TRBD1. With V trimmed by 1 base and J by 3 bases, 3 bases remained unmatched. Germline CDR1 is SEHNR and CDR2 is FQNEAQ (reference sequence). This CDR3 is built from 15 residues. The CDR3 sequence is CASSLEGQGTDTQYF. The CDR3 nucleotides are TGTGCCAGCAGCTTAGAAGGACAGGGTACAGATACGCAGTATTTT. Based on the CDR3 plus reference TRBV7-9 and TRBJ2-3, the full variable domain is DTGVSQNPRHKITKRGQNVTFRCDPISEHNRLYWYRQTLGQGPEFLTYFQNEAQLEKSRLLSDRFSAERPKGSFSTLEIQRTEQGDSAMYLCASSLEGQGTDTQYFGPGTRLTVL.

A remark on this clone: Other DNA sequences of this sample code for an identical CDR3. V is TRBV19 and J is TRBJ1-3; TRBD1 matches at 8 bases. Trimming at V came to 4 bases and at J to 0 bases, leaving 2 bases not matched to a gene. In germline, CDR1 is LNHDA, CDR2 SQIVND (reference sequence). This CDR3 has 15 amino acids. DNA of the CDR3: TGTGCCAGTAGTAAGACAGGGGACTCTGGAAACACCATATATTTT. Its translation is CASSKTGDSGNTIYF.

This chain connects TRBV18 to TRBJ1-3; maybe TRBD1 (5 bases). The V end was cut by 3 bases, the J end by 0 bases, with 12 bases between. The CDR3 is made up of 16 amino acids. Germline V gene lookup returns CDR1 KGHSH and CDR2 LQKENI. The CDR3 loop reads CASSPPQGLSGNTIYF. As DNA, the CDR3 is TGTGCCAGCTCACCTCCCCAGGGACTCTCTGGAAACACCATATATTTT.

The chain recombines TRBV5-4 with TRBJ2-7, with D perhaps TRBD1 (6 bases). This CDR3 contains 12 residues. V lost 0 bases to trimming and J lost 5 bases, with 6 bases between them. Germline values: CDR1 SGHNT, CDR2 YYREEE (reference sequence). The CDR3 DNA is TGTGCCAGCAGCTTGGACAGGGACGAGCAGTACTTC. Its protein is CASSLDRDEQYF.

J is TRBJ1-6 and V is TRBV7-8; D is ambiguous. This CDR3 is built from 19 residues. CDR1 is SGHVS, CDR2 FQNEAQ, per germline. Between the trimmed V and J ends, which lost 4 bases and 1 base, there was a span of 20 bases. The CDR3 loop is CASSSPLGGSGSYNSPLHF. The CDR3 DNA follows: TGTGCCAGCAGCTCCCCCCTCGGCGGATCGGGGTCCTATAATTCACCCCTCCACTTT. The full variable domain, its missing parts supplied by reference TRBV7-8 and TRBJ1-6, is GAGVSQSPRYKVAKRGQDVALRCDPISGHVSLFWYQQALGQGPEFLTYFQNEAQLDKSGLPSDRFFAERPEGSVSTLKIQRTQQEDSAVYLCASSSPLGGSGSYNSPLHFGNGTRLTVT.